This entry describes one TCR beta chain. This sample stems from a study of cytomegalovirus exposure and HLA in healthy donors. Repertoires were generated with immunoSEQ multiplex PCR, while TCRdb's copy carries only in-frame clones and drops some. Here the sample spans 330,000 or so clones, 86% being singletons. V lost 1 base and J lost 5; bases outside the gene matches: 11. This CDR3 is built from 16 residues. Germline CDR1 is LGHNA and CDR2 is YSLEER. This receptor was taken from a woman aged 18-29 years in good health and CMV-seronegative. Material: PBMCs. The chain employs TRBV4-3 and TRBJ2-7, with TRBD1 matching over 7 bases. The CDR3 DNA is TGCGCCAGCAGCCAAGTCCCGACAGGGTCCCTAAACGAGCAGTACTTC. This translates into CASSQVPTGSLNEQYF.